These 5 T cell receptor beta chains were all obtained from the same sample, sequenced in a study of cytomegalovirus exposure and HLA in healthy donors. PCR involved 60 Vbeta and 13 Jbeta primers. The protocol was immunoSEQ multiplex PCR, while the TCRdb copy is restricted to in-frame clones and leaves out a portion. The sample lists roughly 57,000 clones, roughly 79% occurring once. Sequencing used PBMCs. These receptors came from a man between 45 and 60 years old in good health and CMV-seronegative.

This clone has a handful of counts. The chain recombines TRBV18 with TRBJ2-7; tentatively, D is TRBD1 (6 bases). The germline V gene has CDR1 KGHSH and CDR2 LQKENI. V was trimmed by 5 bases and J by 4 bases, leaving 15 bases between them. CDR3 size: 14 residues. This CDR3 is CASSSAPTGYEQYF. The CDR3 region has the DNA TGTGCCAGCTCATCCGCCCCTACAGGGTACGAGCAGTACTTC.

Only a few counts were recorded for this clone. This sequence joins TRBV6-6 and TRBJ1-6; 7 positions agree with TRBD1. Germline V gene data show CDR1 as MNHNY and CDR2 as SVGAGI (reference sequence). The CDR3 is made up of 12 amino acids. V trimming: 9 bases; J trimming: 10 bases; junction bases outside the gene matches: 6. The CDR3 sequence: CASSQGDSPLHF. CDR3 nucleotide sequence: TGTGCCAGTAGCCAGGGGGACTCACCCCTCCACTTT.

CDR3 sequence reads: CASSAIGYGYTF. CDR3 sequence (DNA): TGCGCCAGCAGCGCCATCGGCTATGGCTACACCTTC. The V call is TRBV4-1, the J call TRBJ1-2; D uncertain. Germline CDR1 and CDR2: MGHRA and YSYEKL. Deletions cut 5 bases from V and 4 bases from J, with 8 bases between. The CDR3 sequence is 12 residues long.

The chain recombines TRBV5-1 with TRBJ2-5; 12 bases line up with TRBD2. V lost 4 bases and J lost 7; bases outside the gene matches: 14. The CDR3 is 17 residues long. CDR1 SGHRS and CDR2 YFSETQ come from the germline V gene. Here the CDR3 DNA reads TGCGCCAGCAGCCCCGGGACTAGCGGGCCAAACGGGGCGACCCAGTACTTC. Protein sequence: CASSPGTSGPNGATQYF.

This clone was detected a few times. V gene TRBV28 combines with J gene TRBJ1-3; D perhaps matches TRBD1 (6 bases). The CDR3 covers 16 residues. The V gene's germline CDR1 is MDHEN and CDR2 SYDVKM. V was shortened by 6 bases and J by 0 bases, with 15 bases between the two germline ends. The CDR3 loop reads CASSRWGGLSGNTIYF. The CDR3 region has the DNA TGTGCCAGCAGCCGCTGGGGGGGCCTCTCTGGAAACACCATATATTTT.